This T cell receptor (beta chain) was retrieved from a study of blood T cell repertoires in COVID-19. Overall study context: T cells, B-cell-depleted T cells, or PBMCs supplied cDNA or gDNA.

Authors' analysis steps: Amplifying reference gene primers gave estimates of nucleated cell counts. Using immunoSEQ multiplex PCR, the repertoire was profiled, and TCRdb retains in-frame clones only, with some absent. D and trimming come from the DNA, and the V and J calls and clone size come from that table. Of about 230,000 clones detected, nearly 90% appear once; the ten largest clones hold roughly 10%. The junction had 5 bases not matched to a gene; V was cut back by 6 bases and J by 6 bases. The V gene's germline CDR1 is ENHRY and CDR2 SYGVKD. This CDR3 contains 13 residues. Ages ranged from about 18 to 89 years, with residence in approximately 25 US areas. Two negative PCRs, clearance, or symptom resolution had been documented for recovered Cohort 3 donors.

The chain is built from TRBV10-3 and TRBJ1-5; TRBD1 matches at 7 bases. Sequencing input: PBMCs or T cells enriched from blood (not recorded which). The sequence came from a man aged 25 to 40 who had recovered from COVID-19. CDR3 DNA: TGTGCCATCAGCGACAGGGAGACTCAGCCCCAGCATTTT. Translation gives CAISDRETQPQHF.